Each of the 29 T cell receptor beta chains below was sequenced from the same sample in a study of T cells in localized non-small cell lung cancer (dated by TCRdb to about 2020). The library was produced with the immunoSEQ multiplex PCR assay. TCRdb stores this immuneACCESS table with in-frame sequences only. Part of the clones is absent; in the studies checked, under half of the shortfall reflects unresolved V genes, and no reason is known for the rest. Across this sample there are some 31,000 clones, with roughly 90% seen only once. Jointly, the top ten make up 4% to 5% of the sample. The sequences come from peripheral blood, collected before any cancer treatment. The source of these receptors is a woman between 35 and 70 years old with stage I lung adenocarcinoma.

A few counts support this clone. The V gene is TRBV6-5, the J gene TRBJ2-1; D might be TRBD2 (5 bases). V was cut by 4 bases and J by 8 bases, with 12 bases left in between. Germline values: CDR1 MNHEY, CDR2 SVGAGI. The CDR3 contains 13 residues. The DNA of the CDR3 is TGTGCCAGCAGTTCCCTGTCGGGGTATGAGCAGTTCTTC. This translates into CASSSLSGYEQFF.

This clone occurred once. V gene TRBV29-1 combines with J gene TRBJ1-2; 10 positions agree with TRBD1. Germline V gives CDR1 SQVTM, CDR2 ANQGSEA. This CDR3 is built from 15 residues. V lost 0 bases and J lost 4; bases outside the gene matches: 5. The CDR3: CSVEEYGQGVYGYTF. CDR3 sequence (DNA): TGCAGCGTTGAAGAGTACGGACAGGGGGTCTATGGCTACACCTTC.

The rearrangement uses TRBV18 and TRBJ2-5, with D possibly being TRBD2 (5 bases). Judging by the DNA end, TRBJ2-7 fits better; the J call may be wrong. CDR3 length equals 15 residues. The germline V gene encodes CDR1 KGHSH and CDR2 LQKENI. CDR3: CASSPDGVRAYEQYF. Here the CDR3 DNA reads TGTGCCAGCTCACCGGACGGGGTGAGGGCCTACGAGCAGTACTTC.

V is TRBV7-3 and J is TRBJ2-2; D is ambiguous. CDR3 length: 14 amino acids. The V end was cut by 4 bases, the J end by 3 bases, with 9 bases between. The V gene's germline CDR1 is SGHTA and CDR2 FQGTGA. Here the CDR3 reads CASSSSADTGELFF. DNA for the CDR3: TGTGCCAGCAGCTCATCGGCTGACACCGGGGAGCTGTTTTTT.

The chain is built from TRBV2 and TRBJ2-3; D not certain. Germline V gives CDR1 SNHLY, CDR2 FYNNEI. CDR3 length equals 11 residues. V lost 3 bases to trimming and J lost 6 bases, with 4 bases between them. The CDR3 loop is CASSDWDTQYF. Written as DNA, the CDR3 is TGTGCCAGCAGTGACTGGGATACGCAGTATTTT.

The genes are TRBV5-4 and TRBJ2-1; 9 nucleotides line up with TRBD2. CDR1 and CDR2 (germline): SGHNT, YYREEE (reference sequence). V was pared by 0 bases and J by 7 bases, with 8 bases of the junction left unmatched. This CDR3 has 16 amino acids. CDR3 nucleotide sequence: TGTGCCAGCAGCTTGGCCCGGCGGGGGGGCCCGAATGAGCAGTTCTTC. It codes for CASSLARRGGPNEQFF.

This clone showed up just once. The chain employs TRBV6-4 and TRBJ1-4, with 12 bases aligning to TRBD1. CDR1 MRHNA and CDR2 SNTAGT come from the germline V gene. With V trimmed by 8 bases and J by 8 bases, 9 bases remained unmatched. The CDR3 spans 15 residues. This chain's CDR3 is CASRGDRGQGEKLFF. The CDR3 DNA is TGTGCCAGCCGGGGGGACAGGGGGCAAGGGGAAAAACTGTTTTTT.

This sequence joins TRBV29-1 and TRBJ2-2, with 13 bases lining up with TRBD2. From germline, CDR1 is SQVTM and CDR2 ANQGSEA. After removal of 7 bases from V and 6 bases from J, the junction contained 5 bases not matched to a gene. The CDR3 is made up of 14 amino acids. The CDR3 region is CSGGLAGDPGELFF. Written as DNA, the CDR3 is TGCAGCGGCGGACTAGCGGGAGACCCCGGGGAGCTGTTTTTT.

The chain combines TRBV28 with TRBJ2-3, with 14 bases matching TRBD2. CDR1 MDHEN and CDR2 SYDVKM come from the germline V gene. J gave up 6 bases and V 8 bases, and 7 bases lay outside the gene matches. The CDR3 covers 15 residues. The CDR3 spells CASGRTSGGLDTQYF. The CDR3, as DNA: TGTGCCAGCGGACGGACTAGCGGGGGGCTCGATACGCAGTATTTT. The full variable domain, completed using reference TRBV28 and TRBJ2-3, is DVKVTQSSRYLVKRTGEKVFLECVQDMDHENMFWYRQDPGLGLRLIYFSYDVKMKEKGDIPEGYSVSREKKERFSLILESASTNQTSMYLCASGRTSGGLDTQYFGPGTRLTVL.

The chain has TRBV6-5 and TRBJ1-6; D remains ambiguous. This CDR3 spans 13 amino acids. Germline V CDR1 and CDR2: MNHEY, SVGAGI. Trimming took off 8 bases at V and 5 bases at J, with 10 bases between the two ends. Here the CDR3 reads CASSRVNNSPLHF. The CDR3 coding sequence is TGTGCCAGCTCCCGGGTTAATAATTCACCCCTCCACTTT.

V gene TRBV13 combines with J gene TRBJ2-3; TRBD2 aligns across 14 bases. The germline CDR1 and CDR2 sequences are PRHDT and FYEKMQ (reference sequence). V was pared by 3 bases and J by 7 bases, with 12 bases of the junction left unmatched. The CDR3 totals 18 residues. In nucleotides, the CDR3 is TGTGCCAGCAGCTTCAGACCCCTGACTAGCGGGGGGGCGAATACGCAGTATTTT. Residues: CASSFRPLTSGGANTQYF.

The chain joins TRBV6-6 to TRBJ2-7; 7 bases align to TRBD1. The germline V gene has CDR1 MNHNY and CDR2 SVGAGI (reference sequence). Unmatched junction bases numbered 6, after V lost 6 bases and J lost 4 bases. The length of the CDR3 is 13 residues. The CDR3 DNA is TGTGCCAGCAGCCCGGGACAGATATACGAGCAGTACTTC. Translated: CASSPGQIYEQYF.

The CDR3 region has the DNA TGTGCTAGTGGTTTTTGGGGCGCCGGGAATTCACCCCTCCACTTT. The encoded protein is CASGFWGAGNSPLHF. The chain recombines TRBV12-5 with TRBJ1-6, with D possibly TRBD1 on 5 matching bases. CDR1 is LGHNT, CDR2 FRNRAP, per germline. Trimming cost V 3 bases and J 7 bases, with 13 bases left between them. The length of the CDR3 is 15 residues.

The chain uses TRBV2 and TRBJ1-2, with 8 bases lining up with TRBD1. Germline assignment: CDR1 SNHLY and CDR2 FYNNEI. CDR3 length: 19 amino acids. V trimming: 1 base; J trimming: 2 bases; junction bases outside the gene matches: 15. CDR3 residues: CASSEDWGMWGQANYGYTF. For the CDR3, the DNA is TGTGCCAGCAGTGAAGATTGGGGCATGTGGGGACAGGCGAACTATGGCTACACCTTC. Looking up the rest from reference TRBV2 and TRBJ1-2 gives the full variable domain: EPEVTQTPSHQVTQMGQEVILRCVPISNHLYFYWYRQILGQKVEFLVSFYNNEISEKSEIFDDQFSVERPDGSNFTLKIRSTKLEDSAMYFCASSEDWGMWGQANYGYTFGSGTRLTVV.

The chain combines TRBV7-3 with TRBJ1-1; the D is unclear. CDR1 SGHTA and CDR2 FQGTGA come from the germline V gene. CDR3 size: 13 residues. V lost 5 bases and J 1 base, leaving 8 bases between the germline ends. CDR3 nucleotides: TGTGCCAGCAGCGGGCTCTCGAACACTGAAGCTTTCTTT. Translation: CASSGLSNTEAFF.

The chain uses TRBV9 and TRBJ2-2; D not resolved. Trimming removed 1 base from V and 3 bases from J, with 7 bases in between. The CDR3 loop spans 14 amino acids. Germline V gene lookup returns CDR1 SGDLS and CDR2 YYNGEE. As DNA, the CDR3 is TGTGCCAGCAGCGTAAGGTGGGACACCGGGGAGCTGTTTTTT. It yields the protein CASSVRWDTGELFF. Full variable domain (missing parts from reference TRBV9 and TRBJ2-2): DSGVTQTPKHLITATGQRVTLRCSPRSGDLSVYWYQQSLDQGLQFLIQYYNGEERAKGNILERFSAQQFPDLHSELNLSSLELGDSALYFCASSVRWDTGELFFGEGSRLTVL.

The chain combines TRBV19 with TRBJ1-4, with D maybe TRBD1 (6 bases). V shed 4 bases and J shed 7 bases, with 13 bases lying between them. The CDR3 is 14 residues long. Germline-derived CDR1 and CDR2 are LNHDA and SQIVND (reference sequence). CDR3: CASSKQGSGEKLFF. The CDR3, as DNA: TGTGCCAGTAGTAAACAGGGTTCGGGTGAAAAACTGTTTTTT. Complete variable domain (other parts from reference TRBV19 and TRBJ1-4): DGGITQSPKYLFRKEGQNVTLSCEQNLNHDAMYWYRQDPGQGLRLIYYSQIVNDFQKGDIAEGYSVSREKKESFPLTVTSAQKNPTAFYLCASSKQGSGEKLFFGSGTQLSVL.

The V gene is TRBV4-1, the J gene TRBJ1-1; D is possibly TRBD1 (5 bases). CDR1 is MGHRA and CDR2 is YSYEKL in the germline V gene. V lost 4 bases to trimming and J lost 1 base, with 13 bases between them. CDR3 size: 15 residues. Written as DNA, the CDR3 is TGCGCCAGCAGCCCGGCGGGACTCCGGAACACTGAAGCTTTCTTT. The encoded protein is CASSPAGLRNTEAFF.

V and J are TRBV6-6 and TRBJ1-1; D gene uncertain. CDR3 length: 13 residues. CDR1 and CDR2 from the germline V gene are MNHNY and SVGAGI (reference sequence). V was pared by 8 bases and J by 1 base, with 11 bases between. In DNA form, the CDR3 reads TGTGCCAGCGGATACCGCCCGAACACTGAAGCTTTCTTT. Amino acid sequence: CASGYRPNTEAFF.

The chain links TRBV11-2 to TRBJ2-7; possible D gene TRBD2, 6 bases. With 1 base removed from V and 3 bases from J, the gap between germline ends came to 10 bases. CDR1 is SGHAT, CDR2 FQNNGV, per germline. This CDR3 region has 14 residues. In DNA, the CDR3 is TGTGCCAGCAGCTTAGGGGCGGGGAGCTACGAGCAGTACTTC. This translates into CASSLGAGSYEQYF.

The chain is built from TRBV5-1 and TRBJ2-7, with 7 bases that match TRBD1. J gave up 3 bases and V 0 bases, and 12 bases lay outside the gene matches. This CDR3 spans 17 amino acids. CDR1 is SGHRS, CDR2 YFSETQ, per germline. CDR3 residues: CASSLVLPGTDLYEQYF. The CDR3 nucleotides read TGCGCCAGCAGCTTGGTACTTCCTGGGACAGATCTCTACGAGCAGTACTTC.

DNA for the CDR3: TGTGCCAGTAGTATGGATCCGGCCCGGAGCTCAGGAGGGGCGAGCAATCAGCCCCAGCATTTT. Translating gives CASSMDPARSSGGASNQPQHF. The chain links TRBV19 to TRBJ1-5; tentative D call: TRBD1 (5 bases). Germline loops: CDR1 LNHDA, CDR2 SQIVND (reference sequence). This CDR3 is 21 amino acids long. V lost 3 bases, J lost 1 base, and 28 bases lay in between.

This chain uses TRBV9 with TRBJ1-3; D not certain. This CDR3 comprises 15 residues. Per the germline V gene, CDR1 is SGDLS and CDR2 is YYNGEE. V dropped 0 bases and J dropped 0 bases, with 7 bases sitting between them. The DNA for the CDR3 is TGTGCCAGCAGCGTAGGGGCCCCCTCTGGAAACACCATATATTTT. This sequence encodes CASSVGAPSGNTIYF.

The chain joins TRBV7-2 to TRBJ2-7; D not certain. Looked up from germline, CDR1 is SGHTA and CDR2 is FQGNSA. The CDR3 totals 14 residues. The V and J ends lost 3 bases and 6 bases respectively, with 15 bases between them. CDR3 sequence reads: CASSFSTDLGEQYF. The CDR3 region has the DNA TGTGCCAGCAGCTTTTCGACGGACCTCGGCGAGCAGTACTTC.

The gene calls are TRBV11-2 and TRBJ2-3; the D is unclear. CDR1 and CDR2 (germline): SGHAT, FQNNGV. Trimming cost V 2 bases and J 0 bases, with 3 bases left between them. This CDR3 comprises 13 residues. This CDR3 reads CASSLFSTDTQYF. In DNA, the CDR3 is TGTGCCAGCAGCTTATTTAGCACAGATACGCAGTATTTT.

The rearrangement links TRBV9 to TRBJ2-1; a weak D match, TRBD2 (6 bases). This CDR3 contains 16 residues. Germline V gene data show CDR1 as SGDLS and CDR2 as YYNGEE. Trimming left V 0 bases short and J 0 bases short, with 10 bases between. CDR3 loop: CASSVGGGYSYNEQFF. The CDR3 bases are TGTGCCAGCAGCGTAGGTGGGGGGTACTCCTACAATGAGCAGTTCTTC.

The J gene is TRBJ1-1, the V gene TRBV19; D is unresolved. The CDR3 consists of 11 residues. CDR1 is LNHDA and CDR2 is SQIVND in the germline V gene (reference sequence). V was pared by 0 bases and J by 9 bases, with 5 bases between. The CDR3 nucleotides read TGTGCCAGTAGTATAGAAATAAAAGCTTTCTTT. As protein: CASSIEIKAFF. Complete variable domain (other parts from reference TRBV19 and TRBJ1-1): DGGITQSPKYLFRKEGQNVTLSCEQNLNHDAMYWYRQDPGQGLRLIYYSQIVNDFQKGDIAEGYSVSREKKESFPLTVTSAQKNPTAFYLCASSIEIKAFFGQGTRLTVV.

The chain is built from TRBV19 and TRBJ2-6; D is unclear. Trimming pared 7 bases from V and 4 bases from J, leaving 8 bases between. Germline V gene lookup returns CDR1 LNHDA and CDR2 SQIVND (reference sequence). CDR3 length: 13 residues. The CDR3 sequence is CASMAFGANVLTF. Here the CDR3 DNA reads TGTGCCAGTATGGCGTTCGGGGCCAACGTCCTGACTTTC.

In its sample, this clone was seen a few times. This chain links TRBV7-6 with TRBJ1-4; possibly TRBD1 for D (6 bases). The germline V gene encodes CDR1 SGHVS and CDR2 FNYEAQ. Trimming took off 6 bases at V and 0 bases at J, with 17 bases between the two ends. The CDR3 totals 17 residues. CDR3 amino acids: CASSRGGQKATNEKLFF. In nucleotides, the CDR3 is TGTGCCAGCAGTCGGGGGGGGCAGAAGGCAACTAATGAAAAACTGTTTTTT.